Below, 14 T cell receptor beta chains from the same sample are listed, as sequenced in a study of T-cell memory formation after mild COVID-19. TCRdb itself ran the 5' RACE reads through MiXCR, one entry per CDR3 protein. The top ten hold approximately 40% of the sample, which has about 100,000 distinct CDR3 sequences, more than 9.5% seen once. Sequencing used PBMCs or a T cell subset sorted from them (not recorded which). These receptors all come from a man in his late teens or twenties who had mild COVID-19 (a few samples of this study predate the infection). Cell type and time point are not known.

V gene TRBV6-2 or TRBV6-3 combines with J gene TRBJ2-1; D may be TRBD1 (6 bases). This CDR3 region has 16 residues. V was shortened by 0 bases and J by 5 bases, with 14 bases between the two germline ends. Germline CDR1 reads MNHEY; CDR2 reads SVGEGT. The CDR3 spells CASSYSLEWGHNEQFF. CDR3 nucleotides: TGTGCCAGCAGTTACTCTCTGGAGTGGGGGCACAATGAGCAGTTCTTC.

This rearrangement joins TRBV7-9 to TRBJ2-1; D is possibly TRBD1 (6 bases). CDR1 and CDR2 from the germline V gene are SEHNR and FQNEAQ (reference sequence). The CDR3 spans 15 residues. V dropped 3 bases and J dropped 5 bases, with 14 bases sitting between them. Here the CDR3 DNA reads TGTGCCAGCAGCTTTGTGGGGGCCGGGGACAATGAGCAGTTCTTC. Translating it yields CASSFVGAGDNEQFF. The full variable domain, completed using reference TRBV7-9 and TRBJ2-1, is DTGVSQNPRHKITKRGQNVTFRCDPISEHNRLYWYRQTLGQGPEFLTYFQNEAQLEKSRLLSDRFSAERPKGSFSTLEIQRTEQGDSAMYLCASSFVGAGDNEQFFGPGTRLTVL.

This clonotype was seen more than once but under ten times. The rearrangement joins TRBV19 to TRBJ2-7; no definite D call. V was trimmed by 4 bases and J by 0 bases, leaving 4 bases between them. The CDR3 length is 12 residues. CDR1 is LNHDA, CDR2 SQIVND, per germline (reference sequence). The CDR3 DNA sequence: TGTGCCAGTAGTAGCAACTCCTACGAGCAGTACTTC. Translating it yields CASSSNSYEQYF. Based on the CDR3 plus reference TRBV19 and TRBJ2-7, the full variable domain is DGGITQSPKYLFRKEGQNVTLSCEQNLNHDAMYWYRQDPGQGLRLIYYSQIVNDFQKGDIAEGYSVSREKKESFPLTVTSAQKNPTAFYLCASSSNSYEQYFGPGTRLTVT.

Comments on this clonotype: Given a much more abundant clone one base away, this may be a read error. The CDR3 spells CASSCDLEQFF. Here the CDR3 DNA reads TGCGCCAGCAGCTGTGACCTCGAGCAGTTCTTC. The chain is built from TRBV5-1 and TRBJ2-1; D unclear. The CDR3 runs 11 residues. V lost 3 bases to trimming and J lost 10 bases, with 8 bases between them. Germline V gene data show CDR1 as SGHRS and CDR2 as YFSETQ.

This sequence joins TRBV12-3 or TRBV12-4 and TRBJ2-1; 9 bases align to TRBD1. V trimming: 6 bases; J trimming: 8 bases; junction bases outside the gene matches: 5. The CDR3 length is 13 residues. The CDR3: CASRGTGFDEQFF. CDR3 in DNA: TGTGCCAGCAGAGGGACAGGGTTTGATGAGCAGTTCTTC.

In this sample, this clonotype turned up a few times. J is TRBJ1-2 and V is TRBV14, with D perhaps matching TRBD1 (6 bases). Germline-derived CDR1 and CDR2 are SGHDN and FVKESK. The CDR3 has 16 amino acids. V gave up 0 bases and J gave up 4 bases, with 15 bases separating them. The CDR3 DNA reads TGTGCCAGCAGCCAAGATCTCAGGGGAACCCTCTATGGCTACACCTTC. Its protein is CASSQDLRGTLYGYTF.

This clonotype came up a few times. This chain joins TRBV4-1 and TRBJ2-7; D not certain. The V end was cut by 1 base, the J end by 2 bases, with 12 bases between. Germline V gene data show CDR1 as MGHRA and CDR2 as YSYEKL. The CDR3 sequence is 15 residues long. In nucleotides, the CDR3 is TGCGCCAGCAGCCAAGTTCCGGGTGGACCCTACGAGCAGTACGTC. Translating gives CASSQVPGGPYEQYV.

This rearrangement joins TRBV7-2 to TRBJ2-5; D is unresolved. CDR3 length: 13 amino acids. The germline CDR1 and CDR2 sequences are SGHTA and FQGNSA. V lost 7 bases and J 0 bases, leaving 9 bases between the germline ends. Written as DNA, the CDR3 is TGTGCCAGCAAACTGCAGTACCAAGAGACCCAGTACTTC. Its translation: CASKLQYQETQYF.

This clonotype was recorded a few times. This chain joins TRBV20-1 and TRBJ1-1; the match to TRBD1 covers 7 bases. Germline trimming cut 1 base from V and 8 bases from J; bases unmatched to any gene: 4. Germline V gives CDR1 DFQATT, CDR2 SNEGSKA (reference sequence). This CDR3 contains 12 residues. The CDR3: CSARVMTGEAFF. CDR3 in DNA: TGCAGTGCTAGAGTAATGACAGGGGAAGCTTTCTTT.

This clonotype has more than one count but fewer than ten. The CDR3 nucleotides are TGTGCCAGCAGCTTAGGCGCCGAGCGGGGGGAAACAGATACGCAGTATTTT. The encoded protein is CASSLGAERGETDTQYF. This chain uses TRBV7-8 with TRBJ2-3, with TRBD2 matching over 9 bases. Germline V CDR1 and CDR2: SGHVS, FQNEAQ. The CDR3 runs to 17 residues. The ends lost 1 base at V and 3 bases at J; junction bases unmatched: 8. The entire variable domain, with the rest obtained from reference TRBV7-8 and TRBJ2-3, is as follows: GAGVSQSPRYKVAKRGQDVALRCDPISGHVSLFWYQQALGQGPEFLTYFQNEAQLDKSGLPSDRFFAERPEGSVSTLKIQRTQQEDSAVYLCASSLGAERGETDTQYFGPGTRLTVL.

The CDR3 loop reads CASSSPFGYNEQFF. CDR3 bases: TGTGCCAGCAGCTCCCCCTTTGGCTACAATGAGCAGTTCTTC. J is TRBJ2-1 and V is TRBV7-9, with D uncertain. The CDR3 covers 14 residues. Trimming cost V 4 bases and J 3 bases, with 10 bases left between them. Per germline, CDR1 SEHNR and CDR2 FQNEAQ (reference sequence).

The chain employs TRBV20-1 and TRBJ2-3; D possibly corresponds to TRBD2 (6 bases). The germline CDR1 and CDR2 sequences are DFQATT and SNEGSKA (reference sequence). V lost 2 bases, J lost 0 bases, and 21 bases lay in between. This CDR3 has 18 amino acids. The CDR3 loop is CSARTTIYGGPSTDTQYF. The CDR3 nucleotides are TGCAGTGCTAGAACAACGATTTACGGGGGACCTAGCACAGATACGCAGTATTTT.

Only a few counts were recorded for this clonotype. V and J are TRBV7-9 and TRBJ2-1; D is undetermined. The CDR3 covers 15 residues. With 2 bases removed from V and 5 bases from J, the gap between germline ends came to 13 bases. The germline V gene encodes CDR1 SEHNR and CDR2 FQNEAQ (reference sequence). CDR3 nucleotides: TGTGCCAGCAGCTTACAGGAGCCTTGGGACAATGAGCAGTTCTTC. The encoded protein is CASSLQEPWDNEQFF.

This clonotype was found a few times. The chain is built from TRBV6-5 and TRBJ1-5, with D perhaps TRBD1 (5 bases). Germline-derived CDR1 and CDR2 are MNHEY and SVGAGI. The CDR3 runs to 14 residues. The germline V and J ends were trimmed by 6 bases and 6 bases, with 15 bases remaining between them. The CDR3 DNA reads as TGTGCCAGCAGACCATCGATTGGGGGTCAGCCCCAGCATTTT. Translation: CASRPSIGGQPQHF.